Included here is one T cell receptor beta chain sequence, with context. The repertoire was sequenced with immunoSEQ multiplex PCR; TCRdb's copy has only in-frame clones and lacks some. The data hold 100,000 to 130,000 clones, with about nine tenths observed a single time. The data were obtained in a study of T cell responses to AZD1222 COVID-19 vaccine. The CDR3 length is 14 residues. Germline loops: CDR1 GTSNPN, CDR2 SVGIG (reference sequence). V lost 0 bases, J lost 8 bases, and 11 bases lay in between. The sample here was peripheral blood, taken 28 days after the second AZD1222 dose. The receptor comes from an adult who received the AZD1222 COVID-19 vaccine. This chain uses TRBV30 with TRBJ1-6, with D hard to call. The CDR3 DNA sequence: TGTGCCTGGAGTGTAAAGGTGCTCGATTCACCCCTCCACTTT. Translation: CAWSVKVLDSPLHF.